Each of the 16 T cell receptor beta chains below was sequenced from the same sample in a study of shared clonotypes between healthy human individuals. Libraries were prepared by immunoSEQ multiplex PCR; TCRdb keeps only in-frame clonotypes and omits some of them. The table lists about 1.1 million clones, 60% to 80% of them singletons. The sample consisted of memory CD4+ T cells from PBMCs. Documented subset: CD45RA-negative fraction. These receptors all stem from a man aged 18 to 29 in good health. Some clones in this sample may be carry-over from other donors' samples.

Only a few counts were recorded for this clone. The chain carries TRBV7-2 and TRBJ2-4; 9 bases agree with TRBD2. J was trimmed by 7 bases and V by 4 bases; bases with no gene match: 5. CDR1 SGHTA and CDR2 FQGNSA come from the germline V gene. The CDR3 has 14 residues. This CDR3 is CASSSPGLANIQYF. As DNA, the CDR3 is TGTGCCAGCAGCTCCCCCGGACTAGCGAACATTCAGTACTTC.

This clone was picked up a small number of times. This chain joins TRBV7-8 and TRBJ2-3; tentative D call: TRBD2 (5 bases). Trimming left V 8 bases short and J 2 bases short, with 11 bases between. In germline, CDR1 is SGHVS, CDR2 FQNEAQ. The CDR3 runs to 13 residues. The CDR3 DNA reads TGTGCCAGCGAGGGCAGCCTCACAGATACGCAGTATTTT. Translated, it gives CASEGSLTDTQYF.

The genes are TRBV4-1 and TRBJ2-2; perhaps TRBD2 as D (6 bases). In germline, CDR1 is MGHRA, CDR2 YSYEKL. CDR3 length equals 18 residues. Trimming left V 2 bases short and J 1 base short, with 17 bases between. DNA for the CDR3: TGCGCCAGCAGCCAAAACCTCCTTCGGGGGTTGAACACCGGGGAGCTGTTTTTT. Protein sequence: CASSQNLLRGLNTGELFF.

The chain joins TRBV5-4 to TRBJ2-7; D is possibly TRBD1 or TRBD2 (6 bases each). The germline V gene encodes CDR1 SGHNT and CDR2 YYREEE (reference sequence). V lost 6 bases, J lost 2 bases, and 15 bases lay in between. The CDR3 is 14 residues long. Here the CDR3 DNA reads TGTGCCAGCAACCCGGCGGGACAACCCTACGAGCAGTACTTC. It is translated as CASNPAGQPYEQYF.

The chain carries TRBV5-6 and TRBJ2-3; 7 positions match TRBD2. The length of the CDR3 is 15 residues. Trimming at V came to 3 bases and at J to 0 bases, leaving 4 bases not matched to a gene. Germline V gene lookup returns CDR1 SGHDT and CDR2 YYEEEE. The CDR3 DNA reads TGTGCCAGCAGCTGGGGGGAGGGGAGCACAGATACGCAGTATTTT. It encodes CASSWGEGSTDTQYF. Filled out from reference TRBV5-6 and TRBJ2-3, the complete variable domain reads DAGVTQSPTHLIKTRGQQVTLRCSPKSGHDTVSWYQQALGQGPQFIFQYYEEEERQRGNFPDRFSGHQFPNYSSELNVNALLLGDSALYLCASSWGEGSTDTQYFGPGTRLTVL.

This clone has a handful of counts. The gene calls are TRBV7-9 and TRBJ2-1, with 8 bases that match TRBD2. Trimming at V came to 6 bases and at J to 4 bases, leaving 5 bases not matched to a gene. Germline V gene sequence: CDR1 SEHNR, CDR2 FQNEAQ (reference sequence). The CDR3 length is 14 residues. The CDR3 spells CASRFTSGYNEQFF. DNA for the CDR3: TGTGCCAGCAGGTTCACTAGCGGATACAATGAGCAGTTCTTC.

CDR3 sequence (DNA): TGTGCCAGCAGTACCCCTGGGGGGCGGGAGATCACAGATACGCAGTATTTT. Amino acids: CASSTPGGREITDTQYF. This chain connects TRBV28 to TRBJ2-3; maybe TRBD2 (7 bases). V dropped 5 bases and J dropped 2 bases, with 20 bases sitting between them. The CDR3 is 17 amino acids. Germline lookup yields CDR1 MDHEN and CDR2 SYDVKM.

V usage is TRBV28 and J usage is TRBJ1-1; D unclear. V was clipped by 5 bases and J by 5 bases, with 12 bases between them. CDR1 and CDR2 from the germline V gene are MDHEN and SYDVKM. This CDR3 has 13 residues. CDR3 nucleotides: TGTGCCAGCAGTAGGGCGGAGGGAACTGAAGCTTTCTTT. Translating gives CASSRAEGTEAFF. Full variable domain (missing parts from reference TRBV28 and TRBJ1-1): DVKVTQSSRYLVKRTGEKVFLECVQDMDHENMFWYRQDPGLGLRLIYFSYDVKMKEKGDIPEGYSVSREKKERFSLILESASTNQTSMYLCASSRAEGTEAFFGQGTRLTVV.

As for this clone: One base separates it from a far larger clone, so it is likely a read error. The V gene is TRBV7-9, the J gene TRBJ2-3, with unresolved D. The V and J ends lost 5 bases and 2 bases respectively, with 2 bases between them. CDR3 length equals 11 residues. Germline assignment: CDR1 SEHNR and CDR2 FQNEAQ (reference sequence). This CDR3 reads CASSHTDTQYF. The CDR3 DNA is TGTGCCAGCAGCCACACAGATACGCAGTATTTT. Complete variable domain (other parts from reference TRBV7-9 and TRBJ2-3): DTGVSQNPRHKITKRGQNVTFRCDPISEHNRLYWYRQTLGQGPEFLTYFQNEAQLEKSRLLSDRFSAERPKGSFSTLEIQRTEQGDSAMYLCASSHTDTQYFGPGTRLTVL.

Only a few counts were recorded for this clone. The chain has TRBV7-3 and TRBJ1-3; a possible D gene is TRBD1 (5 bases). This CDR3 spans 16 amino acids. V was trimmed by 0 bases and J by 0 bases, leaving 9 bases between them. CDR1 and CDR2 (germline): SGHTA, FQGTGA. The chain's CDR3 is CASSLTGAASGNTIYF. The CDR3 DNA reads as TGTGCCAGCAGCTTAACCGGGGCAGCCTCTGGAAACACCATATATTTT.

The chain is built from TRBV4-3 and TRBJ2-3, with 8 bases lining up with TRBD2. The CDR3 has 17 residues. CDR1 and CDR2 (germline): LGHNA, YSLEER. J was trimmed by 4 bases and V by 0 bases; bases with no gene match: 9. CDR3 nucleotide sequence: TGCGCCAGCAGCCAAGATCACCGGGGGGGTCACGCAGATACGCAGTATTTT. This codes for CASSQDHRGGHADTQYF.

The chain is built from TRBV18 and TRBJ1-1, with 7 bases lining up with TRBD1. V was pared by 0 bases and J by 1 base, with 2 bases of the junction left unmatched. The length of the CDR3 is 15 residues. Germline CDR1 and CDR2: KGHSH and LQKENI. The CDR3 DNA follows: TGTGCCAGCTCACCACCGAGGGGGCAGAACACTGAAGCTTTCTTT. Amino acids: CASSPPRGQNTEAFF. The complete variable domain, with remaining parts taken from reference TRBV18 and TRBJ1-1, reads NAGVMQNPRHLVRRRGQEARLRCSPMKGHSHVYWYRQLPEEGLKFMVYLQKENIIDESGMPKERFSAEFPKEGPSILRIQQVVRGDSAAYFCASSPPRGQNTEAFFGQGTRLTVV.

This clone has more than one count but fewer than ten. This rearrangement joins TRBV7-3 to TRBJ2-2; TRBD1 agrees at 7 bases. Trimming at V came to 5 bases and at J to 1 base, leaving 7 bases not matched to a gene. Per the germline V gene, CDR1 is SGHTA and CDR2 is FQGTGA. The CDR3 spans 16 residues. The chain's CDR3 is CASSPWTGGNTGELFF. In DNA form, the CDR3 reads TGTGCCAGCAGCCCCTGGACAGGTGGGAACACCGGGGAGCTGTTTTTT.

In this sample, this clone turned up once. The CDR3 region has the DNA TGCACCAGCAGAGGGACCCAGACCCAGTACTTC. Protein sequence: CTSRGTQTQYF. The chain couples TRBV1 to TRBJ2-5. TRBV1 is assigned pseudogene status. The CDR3 totals 11 residues.

About this clone: In the same sample, other DNA sequences code for this CDR3. The genes are TRBV29-1 and TRBJ1-1; a possible D gene is TRBD1 (6 bases). Germline values: CDR1 SQVTM, CDR2 ANQGSEA. This CDR3 comprises 12 residues. V lost 3 bases and J lost 4, with 9 bases in between. CDR3 amino acids: CSVDRGGTEAFF. CDR3 in DNA: TGCAGCGTTGACAGGGGTGGCACTGAAGCTTTCTTT.

The rearrangement uses TRBV11-2 and TRBJ2-1, with 8 bases lining up with TRBD2. The CDR3 length is 15 residues. Germline trimming cut 5 bases from V and 8 bases from J; bases unmatched to any gene: 11. Germline lookup yields CDR1 SGHAT and CDR2 FQNNGV. For the CDR3, the DNA is TGTGCCAGCAGCCCCCATGGCGGGAGGACCGATGAGCAGTTCTTC. It yields the protein CASSPHGGRTDEQFF.